This TCR beta chain was sequenced in a study of CD8 T cells in ankylosing spondylitis. A remark on this clonotype: The target antigen is unknown.

Study observations and caveats: A TCR beta motif of 7 to 9 highly homologous variants seemed to mark ankylosing spondylitis blood.

A single record per CDR3 protein comes from TCRdb applying MiXCR to the 5' RACE reads. The sample yields about 130,000 distinct CDR3 sequences, over 7% seen once. The sequenced material came from blood, either unsorted or a sorted T cell fraction (not recorded which). This receptor was identified in a male donor with ankylosing spondylitis or in good health (not recorded which).

The CDR3 sequence: CASSLLGGQQETQYF. In nucleotides, the CDR3 is TGTGCCAGCAGCTTACTTGGCGGACAGCAAGAGACCCAGTACTTC. This sequence joins TRBV7-2 and TRBJ2-5; the D gene is possibly TRBD1 (6 bases). This CDR3 has 15 residues. From germline, CDR1 is SGHTA and CDR2 FQGNSA. The V end was cut by 2 bases, the J end by 2 bases, with 12 bases between.